The 18 T cell receptor beta chains below were found in one sample sequenced in a study of T cells after somatic rescue of genetic block (TCRdb year 2020). Receptors were amplified or captured by the immunoSEQ multiplex PCR assay. This immuneACCESS table, as held by TCRdb, lists in-frame sequences with V and J called but not all clones. Of the missing ones, under half trace to an unresolved V gene in checked studies; the others have no known cause. For this sample there are 45,000 to 55,000 clones; approximately 96% appear just once. More than 0.075% of the sample belongs to the ten largest clones. Specimen: peripheral blood mononuclear cells (PBMCs). The receptors shown here come from a child under two years old.

This clone was observed a single time. V usage is TRBV9 and J usage is TRBJ2-7, with 9 bases that match TRBD2. V lost 4 bases, J lost 0 bases, and 8 bases stayed unmatched. Germline lookup yields CDR1 SGDLS and CDR2 YYNGEE. The CDR3 extends over 16 amino acids. CDR3 sequence: CASSLIAGAPSYEQYF. The CDR3 DNA follows: TGTGCCAGCAGCCTAATAGCGGGAGCCCCCTCCTACGAGCAGTACTTC.

To note about this clone: Other DNA sequences from this sample encode an identical CDR3 as well. The chain joins TRBV7-3 to TRBJ2-3; weak D call: TRBD1 (6 bases). The germline gives CDR1 SGHTA, CDR2 FQGTGA. The length of the CDR3 is 14 residues. The V end lost 0 bases, the J end lost 3 bases, and 7 bases lay between the germline ends. In DNA, the CDR3 is TGTGCCAGCAGCTTAACAGGGGGTACAGATACGCAGTATTTT. Translation: CASSLTGGTDTQYF.

The chain carries TRBV7-9 and TRBJ2-3; 8 bases fit TRBD2. CDR3 size: 13 residues. In germline, CDR1 is SEHNR, CDR2 FQNEAQ (reference sequence). J was trimmed by 8 bases and V by 5 bases; bases with no gene match: 6. This chain's CDR3 is CASSLSGMGTQYF. The CDR3 region has the DNA TGTGCCAGCAGCCTTAGCGGGATGGGTACGCAGTATTTT.

The chain is built from TRBV29-1 and TRBJ2-5; 9 bases are a match to TRBD2. The CDR3 loop spans 16 amino acids. Germline V gene lookup returns CDR1 SQVTM and CDR2 ANQGSEA. The V gene end was trimmed by 2 bases and the J gene end by 6 bases; junction bases not matched to a gene: 13. The CDR3: CSVEFTVAGAGKTQYF. The CDR3 region has the DNA TGCAGCGTTGAATTCACAGTAGCGGGGGCTGGCAAGACCCAGTACTTC.

V and J are TRBV7-3 and TRBJ2-3; no firm D call. The CDR3 contains 14 residues. Trimming removed 1 base at V and 1 base at J, with 6 bases between. Germline lookup yields CDR1 SGHTA and CDR2 FQGTGA. In DNA form, the CDR3 reads TGTGCCAGCAGCTTAATAGGCGGCACAGATACGCAGTATTTT. This translates into CASSLIGGTDTQYF.

The chain has TRBV5-3 and TRBJ1-3; 9 nucleotides align to TRBD1. TRBV5-3 is placed among ORFs of uncertain function. CDR3 length equals 15 residues. V shed 7 bases, J shed 0 bases, and the junction held 5 bases outside the gene matches. The CDR3 DNA reads as TGTGCCAGATTCGGGACAGGGAGCTCTGGAAACACCATATATTTT. The encoded protein is CARFGTGSSGNTIYF.

V gene TRBV7-2 combines with J gene TRBJ2-3; TRBD2 matches 9 bases. The germline gives CDR1 SGHTA, CDR2 FQGNSA. The CDR3 has 17 amino acids. The trim removed 1 base at V and 7 bases at J, leaving 12 bases unmatched. The CDR3 reads CASSLEGGRGRRNTQYF. CDR3 coding DNA: TGTGCCAGCAGCTTAGAGGGCGGGAGGGGGAGGAGGAATACGCAGTATTTT.

CDR3 in DNA: TGCGCCAGCAGCTTGGGAATCACAGGGATGCAGCCCCAGCATTTT. Protein product: CASSLGITGMQPQHF. The chain joins TRBV5-1 to TRBJ1-5, with D possibly TRBD1 on 6 matching bases. The CDR3 length is 15 residues. From germline, CDR1 is SGHRS and CDR2 YFSETQ. Trimming removed 0 bases at V and 7 bases at J, with 14 bases between.

The chain joins TRBV6-1 to TRBJ2-1, with D perhaps given as TRBD1 or TRBD2 (5 bases each). V was cut by 10 bases and J by 0 bases, with 16 bases left in between. From germline, CDR1 is MNHNS and CDR2 SASEGT. The CDR3 extends over 15 amino acids. The CDR3 bases are TGTGCCACCTTCGGTCCAGGGAGCTCCTACAATGAGCAGTTCTTC. Its protein is CATFGPGSSYNEQFF.

The J gene is TRBJ1-5, the V gene TRBV7-2, with 8 positions matching TRBD1. The CDR3 runs to 14 residues. The junction had 2 bases not matched to a gene; V was cut back by 5 bases and J by 2 bases. CDR1 is SGHTA and CDR2 is FQGNSA in the germline V gene. This CDR3 reads CASSLTGGNQPQHF. In nucleotides, the CDR3 is TGTGCCAGCAGCCTGACAGGGGGCAATCAGCCCCAGCATTTT.

This chain joins TRBV7-8 and TRBJ2-3; 8 bases are shared with TRBD2. After removal of 3 bases from V and 0 bases from J, the junction contained 5 bases not matched to a gene. There are 16 residues in the CDR3. Germline CDR1 and CDR2: SGHVS and FQNEAQ. The CDR3 bases are TGTGCCAGCAGCTTGATGCTAGCGGGTAGCACAGATACGCAGTATTTT. Residues: CASSLMLAGSTDTQYF.

This chain uses TRBV27 with TRBJ1-5; D may be TRBD1 (5 bases). Germline V gives CDR1 MNHEY, CDR2 SMNVEV (reference sequence). This CDR3 comprises 15 residues. The V gene lost 0 bases and the J gene lost 3 bases, with 9 bases spanning the gap. Written as DNA, the CDR3 is TGTGCCAGCAGTTTATCGGGGGTAATCAATCAGCCCCAGCATTTT. Protein sequence: CASSLSGVINQPQHF.

This clone has only one observation. V and J are TRBV20-1 and TRBJ2-7; 7 bases align to TRBD2. The CDR3 has 11 residues. The trim removed 5 bases at V and 3 bases at J, leaving 1 base unmatched. Germline loops: CDR1 DFQATT, CDR2 SNEGSKA (reference sequence). CDR3 region: CSAGEGYEQYF. The CDR3 DNA is TGCAGTGCTGGGGAGGGCTACGAGCAGTACTTC.

The rearrangement joins TRBV19 to TRBJ1-5, with no clear D. CDR3 length: 15 amino acids. The V and J ends lost 5 bases and 2 bases respectively, with 13 bases between them. Germline CDR1 and CDR2: LNHDA and SQIVND (reference sequence). The CDR3 spells CASSVTALGNQPQHF. DNA of the CDR3: TGTGCCAGTAGTGTTACAGCGCTCGGCAATCAGCCCCAGCATTTT. The complete variable domain, with remaining parts taken from reference TRBV19 and TRBJ1-5, reads DGGITQSPKYLFRKEGQNVTLSCEQNLNHDAMYWYRQDPGQGLRLIYYSQIVNDFQKGDIAEGYSVSREKKESFPLTVTSAQKNPTAFYLCASSVTALGNQPQHFGDGTRLSIL.

V and J are TRBV4-2 and TRBJ2-1; the D gene is possibly TRBD1 (5 bases). Germline V gene sequence: CDR1 LGHNA, CDR2 YNFKEQ. V was cut by 1 base and J by 2 bases, with 12 bases left in between. This CDR3 contains 16 residues. CDR3 protein: CASSQARTNAYNEQFF. CDR3 DNA sequence: TGTGCCAGCAGCCAAGCACGGACAAACGCCTACAATGAGCAGTTCTTC.

This chain links TRBV5-1 with TRBJ1-2; 8 bases fit TRBD1. The CDR3 covers 13 residues. Per the germline V gene, CDR1 is SGHRS and CDR2 is YFSETQ. Unmatched junction bases numbered 4, after V lost 2 bases and J lost 7 bases. The CDR3 sequence is CASSFDRGGGYTF. The CDR3 bases are TGCGCCAGCAGCTTCGACAGGGGCGGTGGCTACACCTTC.

The V call is TRBV5-1, the J call TRBJ2-6; 11 nucleotides line up with TRBD2. The length of the CDR3 is 16 residues. In germline, CDR1 is SGHRS, CDR2 YFSETQ. V shed 1 base, J shed 3 bases, and the junction held 0 bases outside the gene matches. In nucleotides, the CDR3 is TGCGCCAGCAGCTTGACTAGCGGGAGTGGGGCCAACGTCCTGACTTTC. It is translated as CASSLTSGSGANVLTF. The variable domain in full, with the rest retrieved from reference TRBV5-1 and TRBJ2-6, is KAGVTQTPRYLIKTRGQQVTLSCSPISGHRSVSWYQQTPGQGLQFLFEYFSETQRNKGNFPGRFSGRQFSNSRSEMNVSTLELGDSALYLCASSLTSGSGANVLTFGAGSRLTVL.

The chain employs TRBV7-9 and TRBJ1-1; the match to TRBD1 covers 7 bases. V lost 0 bases to trimming and J lost 6 bases; unmatched junction nucleotides: 7. Germline CDR1 reads SEHNR; CDR2 reads FQNEAQ (reference sequence). The length of the CDR3 is 15 residues. The CDR3 reads CASSLAPRGNPEAFF. DNA for the CDR3: TGTGCCAGCAGCTTAGCCCCCAGGGGGAATCCTGAAGCTTTCTTT.